The clone carrying this T cell receptor (beta chain) came up many times. This entry belongs to a study of T cells in Graves' hyperthyroidism and ophthalmopathy. The J segment lost 6 bases and the V segment lost 3 bases, leaving 11 bases of the junction unmatched. Germline-derived CDR1 and CDR2 are SGHKS and YYEKEE (reference sequence). The CDR3 is 17 residues long. TCR beta CDR3 regions were amplified from RNA transcripts. Carried out on the TCR CDR3, a first-round RT-PCR used the HTBI primer set. TCRdb re-called the multiplex PCR reads through MiXCR, storing one row per CDR3 protein. The sample consists of under 600,000 distinct CDR3 sequences, more than 15% of them appearing once. Each diagnosis was grounded in clinical symptoms, serum thyroxine and TRAb, thyroid ultrasound, and orbital computed tomography. From roughly 9.2 ml of fresh peripheral blood, PBMCs were isolated.

The TCR was taken from a woman aged 40 to 50 with Graves' ophthalmopathy. The sample consisted of blood. This chain links TRBV5-5 with TRBJ2-3; TRBD2 matches at 12 bases. The CDR3: CASSSILTSGSGDTQYF. CDR3 DNA sequence: TGTGCCAGCAGCTCTATCTTGACTAGCGGGAGTGGTGATACGCAGTATTTT.